A selection of T cell receptor beta chains follows, all from one sample in a study of cytomegalovirus exposure and HLA in healthy donors. TCRdb keeps only in-frame clones here, not all; method: immunoSEQ multiplex PCR. The table lists about 130,000 clones, more than 70% of them singletons. The sequenced material came from PBMCs. The receptors originated from a man aged 25 to 40 in good health and CMV-seronegative. CDR3s include the opening cysteine and the closing phenylalanine or tryptophan. Each record gives: V gene, J gene, D gene, clone size, CDR3 DNA, CDR3 protein. D genes are given only for firm matches. Not all rows give a size; the values are once, few, many and, for expanded clones, a class.

>TRBV18|TRBJ1-2|.|.
TGTGCCAGCTCACCACCCGAATCAGGGGCGCAGAACTATGGCTACACCTTC
CASSPPESGAQNYGYTF
>TRBV11-3|TRBJ2-7|.|.
TGTGCCAGCAGCTCCCTGGGGACAACCTACGAGCAGTACTTC
CASSSLGTTYEQYF
>TRBV18|TRBJ2-3|.|.
TGTGCCAGCTCACCTTCGAGAGGTCCAGATACGCAGTATTTT
CASSPSRGPDTQYF
>TRBV29-1|TRBJ1-4|TRBD1|.
TGCAGCGTTGAAGGACAGGGAGCAACTAATGAAAAACTGTTTTTT
CSVEGQGATNEKLFF
>TRBV27|TRBJ2-7|TRBD2|.
TGTGCCAGCACTGGGGGTAAGCGGGAGTACGGCGAGCAGTACTTC
CASTGGKREYGEQYF
>TRBV29-1|TRBJ2-7|TRBD1|once
TGCAGCGTTGAGTGGCAGGGGGTCTCCTACGAGCAGTACTTC
CSVEWQGVSYEQYF
>TRBV4-1|TRBJ2-1|TRBD1|.
TGCGCCAGCAGCCAAGTCCAGGGACAGGGCTATGAGCAGTTCTTC
CASSQVQGQGYEQFF
>TRBV5-1|TRBJ1-3|.|few
TGCGCCAGCAGCTTGGAAGGACGGGACTCTGGAAACACCATATATTTT
CASSLEGRDSGNTIYF
>TRBV30|TRBJ1-5|.|.
TGTGCCTGGAGTCAGGAGGGAGCTCAGCCCCAGCATTTT
CAWSQEGAQPQHF
>TRBV19|TRBJ2-1|TRBD1|.
TGTGCCAGTAGTATCGGGACAGGCTCTAAGGATGAGCAGTTCTTC
CASSIGTGSKDEQFF
>TRBV27|TRBJ1-1|.|.
TGTGCCAGCAGTTTCCGGGGGGCAAACACTGAAGCTTTCTTT
CASSFRGANTEAFF
>TRBV19|TRBJ1-5|TRBD1|.
TGTGCCAGTAGCCCCGGGACAGGGGCTTTGGGGCCCCAGCATTTT
CASSPGTGALGPQHF
>TRBV6-6|TRBJ2-7|TRBD1|.
TGTGCCAGCAGGGACAGGGTGAATTACGAGCAGTACTTC
CASRDRVNYEQYF
>TRBV30|TRBJ1-5|.|once
TGTGCCTGGAGTACCGGACAGTACTGGCAGCCCCAGCATTTT
CAWSTGQYWQPQHF
>TRBV11-2|TRBJ2-1|TRBD2|.
TGTGCCAGCAGCTTAACGGCTCCGAGGACTAGCGGGAGGAATGAGCAGTTCTTC
CASSLTAPRTSGRNEQFF
>TRBV7-9|TRBJ2-1|TRBD2|.
TGTGCCAGCAGCTTAGGACTAGCGCTGTACAATGAGCAGTTCTTC
CASSLGLALYNEQFF
>TRBV27|TRBJ2-7|TRBD1|.
TGTGCCAGCCGCCACGGGACAGGGGGTTTTTACGAGCAGTACTTC
CASRHGTGGFYEQYF
>TRBV9|TRBJ2-1|TRBD2|.
TGTGCCAGCAGCGTAAGCGGGAGTGGCAATGAGCAGTTCTTC
CASSVSGSGNEQFF
>TRBV2|TRBJ2-7|TRBD2|.
TGTGCCAGCAGCCGGGACTACCAAACCTACGAGCAGTACTTC
CASSRDYQTYEQYF
>TRBV7-2|TRBJ1-1|.|.
TGTGCCAGCAGCTTCCAGGGTAGGCAATACACTGAAGCTTTCTTT
CASSFQGRQYTEAFF
>TRBV9|TRBJ2-2|TRBD2|.
TGTGCCAGCAGCGTAGCCATGTCGACTAGCGGAAACACCGGGGAGCTGTTTTTT
CASSVAMSTSGNTGELFF
>TRBV7-9|TRBJ1-4|TRBD1|.
TGTGCCAGCAGCTCGGCAGGGGGCGGTAGTAATGAAAAACTGTTTTTT
CASSSAGGGSNEKLFF
>TRBV4-3|TRBJ2-7|.|.
TGCGCCAGCAGCCAAGACCACTTCGGAGGCTACGAGCAGTACTTC
CASSQDHFGGYEQYF
>TRBV9|TRBJ2-1|.|.
TGTGCCAGCAGCCCGCGGGTCACTTACAATGAGCAGTTCTTC
CASSPRVTYNEQFF
>TRBV4-1|TRBJ2-7|TRBD2|.
TGCGCCAGCAGCCAAGGGGATGAGGTAGCGGGAGGCTACGAGCAGTACTTC
CASSQGDEVAGGYEQYF
>TRBV7-9|TRBJ1-2|TRBD1|.
TGTGCCAGCAGCTACAGGGGTGATGGCTATGGCTACACCTTC
CASSYRGDGYGYTF
>TRBV30|TRBJ2-3|TRBD2|.
TGTGCCTGGAGTGTGTTCGCTAGCGGGAGTCGGGATATCACAGATACGCAGTATTTT
CAWSVFASGSRDITDTQYF
>TRBV5-1|TRBJ2-1|.|.
TGCGCCAGCAGCCCCGCCGGGGTACCTGGAGATGAGCAGTTCTTC
CASSPAGVPGDEQFF
>TRBV6-5|TRBJ1-2|.|.
TGTGCCAGCTCGATGTTGGGCGCCTATGGCTACACCTTC
CASSMLGAYGYTF
>TRBV11-2|TRBJ2-1|TRBD2|.
TGTGCCAGCAGCCCAGGCCCTAGCGGGAGTCCCAACGAGCAGTTCTTC
CASSPGPSGSPNEQFF
>TRBV4-3|TRBJ2-7|.|.
TGCGCCAGCAGCCAAGATATGACTGGCTCCTACGAGCAGTACTTC
CASSQDMTGSYEQYF
>TRBV5-4|TRBJ1-1|.|.
TGTGCCAGCAGCTCGGGAGCGACTGAAGCTTTCTTT
CASSSGATEAFF
>TRBV18|TRBJ2-2|.|.
TGTGCCAGCTCACCAGAGAGGGGACACGGGGAGCTGTTTTTT
CASSPERGHGELFF
>TRBV7-2|TRBJ2-3|TRBD2|.
TGTGCCAGCAGCCCAAAGACTAGCGGGTCCACAGATACGCAGTATTTT
CASSPKTSGSTDTQYF
>TRBV4-3|TRBJ1-3|.|once
TGCGCCAGCAGCCAATTTATCAGGGCTGGAAACACCATATATTTT
CASSQFIRAGNTIYF
>TRBV2|TRBJ1-6|TRBD1|.
TGTGCCAGCTCGGGGAACAGGGGTTCACCCCTCCACTTT
CASSGNRGSPLHF
>TRBV7-2|TRBJ1-2|TRBD1|.
TGTGCCAGCAGCTCCGGGACAGGGCTTACTTATGGCTACACCTTC
CASSSGTGLTYGYTF
>TRBV27|TRBJ2-2|.|few
TGTGCCAGCAGTTCGGGGAGGGAGCTGTTTTTT
CASSSGRELFF
>TRBV5-4|TRBJ2-1|.|once
TGTGCCAGCAGCTCGAGACGGAGCACGGCCTACAATGAGCAGTTCTTC
CASSSRRSTAYNEQFF
>TRBV20-1|TRBJ2-1|.|.
TGCAGTGCTAGACCTAGCTTTGAGCAGTTCTTC
CSARPSFEQFF
>TRBV10-3|TRBJ1-1|TRBD1|.
TGTGCCACCCGACAGGGGGATTTGCTGAACACTGAAGCTTTCTTT
CATRQGDLLNTEAFF